The source of this T cell receptor beta chain is a study of OX40 agonist ivuxolimab in advanced cancers. Study findings and constraints: Among the least clonally expanded were partial responders at 0.1-3.0 mg/kg. At 0.1 to 3.0 mg/kg, CD4+ and CD8+ blood T cells expanded clonally by week 6.

Deletions cut 1 base from V and 5 bases from J, with 6 bases between. CDR3 size: 13 residues. The germline V gene has CDR1 MDHEN and CDR2 SYDVKM. Any history of autoimmune disease or systemic immunosuppression disqualified patients. Turning to this clone: Its antigen remains unidentified.

The method was immunoSEQ multiplex PCR; TCRdb's version includes in-frame clones alone and lacks a portion of them. The sample contains around 60,000 clones, less than 90% of which appear only once. The clonotype was recovered from an adult with an advanced solid tumor such as melanoma, head and neck, liver or kidney cancer. The V and J genes are TRBV28 and TRBJ1-5; D unresolved. Sequencing used CD4+ or CD8+ T cells sorted from blood, obtained in a trial of the OX40 agonist ivuxolimab. The CDR3 reads CASSLFMYQPQHF. The CDR3 DNA is TGTGCCAGCAGTTTATTTATGTATCAGCCCCAGCATTTT.